The 13 T cell receptor beta chains presented below share a single source sample, sequenced in a study of cytomegalovirus exposure and HLA in healthy donors. Repertoires were generated with immunoSEQ multiplex PCR, while TCRdb's copy carries only in-frame clones and drops some. The table includes about 150,000 clones, around 88% detected once. Sample: PBMCs. These receptors all stem from a man younger than 30 in good health and CMV-seropositive.

The chain has TRBV4-3 and TRBJ1-2; the D gene is possibly TRBD1 (6 bases). V was shortened by 3 bases and J by 0 bases, with 20 bases between the two germline ends. Germline V lookup: CDR1 LGHNA, CDR2 YSLEER. The CDR3 loop spans 18 amino acids. The CDR3 region is CASSHSSGGRGANYGYTF. Here the CDR3 DNA reads TGCGCCAGCAGCCATTCGTCGGGGGGGCGCGGAGCTAACTATGGCTACACCTTC.

J is TRBJ1-1 and V is TRBV6-6, with 12 bases lining up with TRBD1. The trim removed 7 bases at V and 4 bases at J, leaving 7 bases unmatched. CDR1 is MNHNY, CDR2 SVGAGI, per germline (reference sequence). The CDR3 is made up of 15 amino acids. In nucleotides, the CDR3 is TGTGCCAGCACCACCGAGGGACAGGGGGCCACTGAAGCTTTCTTT. Protein sequence: CASTTEGQGATEAFF.

The rearrangement joins TRBV6-5 to TRBJ2-2; the D is unclear. V was trimmed by 2 bases and J by 1 base, leaving 5 bases between them. CDR3 size: 14 residues. Germline V gene data show CDR1 as MNHEY and CDR2 as SVGAGI. CDR3 residues: CASSYIRNTGELFF. CDR3 sequence (DNA): TGTGCCAGCAGTTACATCAGGAACACCGGGGAGCTGTTTTTT.

The V and J genes are TRBV27 and TRBJ1-5; D gene uncertain. The germline V gene has CDR1 MNHEY and CDR2 SMNVEV (reference sequence). The CDR3 loop spans 14 amino acids. V was shortened by 5 bases and J by 0 bases, with 8 bases between the two germline ends. CDR3: CASSLRNSNQPQHF. The CDR3 DNA follows: TGTGCCAGCAGTCTGAGAAATAGCAATCAGCCCCAGCATTTT.

V gene TRBV6-9 combines with J gene TRBJ2-3, with D perhaps matching TRBD2 (5 bases). This CDR3 has 13 residues. Per germline, CDR1 MNHGY and CDR2 SVAAGI. The V end was cut by 6 bases, the J end by 4 bases, with 11 bases between. The chain's CDR3 is CASRIGGADTQYF. For the CDR3, the DNA is TGTGCCAGCAGGATCGGAGGCGCAGATACGCAGTATTTT.

The CDR3 loop is CASSLAQQGFYGYTF. The CDR3 coding sequence is TGTGCCAGCAGCTTAGCACAGCAGGGGTTCTATGGCTACACCTTC. The chain combines TRBV7-8 with TRBJ1-2; D might be TRBD1 (6 bases). The CDR3 has 15 amino acids. The germline gives CDR1 SGHVS, CDR2 FQNEAQ. The V end was cut by 0 bases, the J end by 4 bases, with 12 bases between.

The chain combines TRBV27 with TRBJ2-1, with D perhaps matching TRBD1 (6 bases). The CDR3 sequence is 14 residues long. Germline CDR1 is MNHEY and CDR2 is SMNVEV (reference sequence). The CDR3 region is CAVYSTGRNNEQFF. DNA for the CDR3: TGTGCGGTATATTCAACAGGGCGGAACAATGAGCAGTTCTTC.

The chain recombines TRBV27 with TRBJ2-1; weak D call: TRBD1 (6 bases). The CDR3 is 14 amino acids. CDR1 is MNHEY, CDR2 SMNVEV, per germline (reference sequence). Trimming shortened V by 3 bases and J by 5 bases, and 11 bases separated the two germline ends. CDR3 coding DNA: TGTGCCAGCAGTTTCGGTGGGGGCCACAATGAGCAGTTCTTC. Encoded protein: CASSFGGGHNEQFF.

The chain joins TRBV7-3 to TRBJ2-2; 11 nucleotides line up with TRBD2. Germline V CDR1 and CDR2: SGHTA, FQGTGA. Trimming removed 1 base from V and 5 bases from J; junction bases left unmatched: 9. CDR3 length: 18 residues. CDR3 nucleotide sequence: TGTGCCAGCAGCTTAAGCGGGCTAGCGGGGGGTCTGACCGGGGAGCTGTTTTTT. Protein product: CASSLSGLAGGLTGELFF.

The chain has TRBV7-3 and TRBJ1-6; D is unresolved. V lost 4 bases to trimming and J lost 7 bases, with 8 bases between them. CDR1 and CDR2 from the germline V gene are SGHTA and FQGTGA. This CDR3 is 13 amino acids long. CDR3 nucleotides: TGTGCCAGCAGCTCTACAGTGAATTCACCCCTCCACTTT. Translated: CASSSTVNSPLHF.

The rearrangement joins TRBV6-6 to TRBJ2-7; D unresolved. The CDR3 covers 13 residues. Per germline, CDR1 MNHNY and CDR2 SVGAGI (reference sequence). The V and J ends lost 2 bases and 0 bases respectively, with 5 bases between them. CDR3 nucleotide sequence: TGTGCCAGCAGTTACCTAGTCTCCTACGAGCAGTACTTC. It is translated as CASSYLVSYEQYF.

The chain recombines TRBV19 with TRBJ1-2; D might be TRBD1 (5 bases). CDR3 size: 11 residues. Trimming stripped 11 bases from V and 5 bases from J, with 12 bases between. Germline values: CDR1 LNHDA, CDR2 SQIVND (reference sequence). The CDR3 DNA follows: TGTGCCTCCAGGGTTGAGTATGGCTACACCTTC. Translating gives CASRVEYGYTF. The whole variable domain, filled in from reference TRBV19 and TRBJ1-2, reads DGGITQSPKYLFRKEGQNVTLSCEQNLNHDAMYWYRQDPGQGLRLIYYSQIVNDFQKGDIAEGYSVSREKKESFPLTVTSAQKNPTAFYLCASRVEYGYTFGSGTRLTVV.

This chain connects TRBV7-9 to TRBJ1-4, with 7 nucleotides matching TRBD1. V was pared by 5 bases and J by 1 base, with 1 base of the junction left unmatched. The length of the CDR3 is 14 residues. Germline V gene sequence: CDR1 SEHNR, CDR2 FQNEAQ (reference sequence). The CDR3, as DNA: TGTGCCAGCAGCCGGACAGGAACTAATGAAAAACTGTTTTTT. It codes for CASSRTGTNEKLFF. The full variable domain, rest sourced from reference TRBV7-9 and TRBJ1-4, is DTGVSQNPRHKITKRGQNVTFRCDPISEHNRLYWYRQTLGQGPEFLTYFQNEAQLEKSRLLSDRFSAERPKGSFSTLEIQRTEQGDSAMYLCASSRTGTNEKLFFGSGTQLSVL.